These 30 T cell receptor beta chains were sequenced from one sample in a study of T cells in narcolepsy. Measured with immunoSEQ multiplex PCR; TCRdb has only the in-frame clones, and not every one. The table lists some 32,000 clones, more than 70% of them singletons. Sequencing was performed on CD45RA- memory CD4+ T cells from PBMCs. The receptors derive from a human donor with narcolepsy.

V and J are TRBV5-1 and TRBJ2-7; 9 nucleotides match TRBD1. This CDR3 region has 12 residues. The germline V gene encodes CDR1 SGHRS and CDR2 YFSETQ. J was trimmed by 7 bases and V by 3 bases; bases with no gene match: 2. CDR3 loop: CASSWTGEEQYF. Written as DNA, the CDR3 is TGCGCCAGCAGCTGGACAGGGGAGGAGCAGTACTTC.

The chain is built from TRBV19 and TRBJ1-2, with TRBD1 matching over 10 bases. Germline trimming cut 6 bases from V and 8 bases from J; bases unmatched to any gene: 12. The germline V gene encodes CDR1 LNHDA and CDR2 SQIVND (reference sequence). This CDR3 is 15 amino acids long. The CDR3 bases are TGTGCCAGTAGCTTCGAGACAGGGGGCTGGTCCGGCTACACCTTC. This sequence encodes CASSFETGGWSGYTF.

Only one count was recorded for this clone. The chain links TRBV15 to TRBJ2-1; 9 bases line up with TRBD2. V lost 3 bases to trimming and J lost 1 base; unmatched junction nucleotides: 7. Germline-derived CDR1 and CDR2 are LNHNV and YYDKDF (reference sequence). The CDR3 is 17 amino acids. CDR3 nucleotides: TGTGCCACCAGCAGCTCGATAGCGGGAGCATCCTACAATGAGCAGTTCTTC. The encoded protein is CATSSSIAGASYNEQFF.

Comment on this clone: A read error may account for a junction end that differs from germline. Other DNA sequences of this sample code for an identical CDR3. CDR3 sequence reads: CAISEEWGGYGYTF. The CDR3 DNA sequence: TGTGCCATCAGTGAGGAATGGGGGGGCTATGGCTACACCTTT. The rearrangement uses TRBV10-3 and TRBJ1-2, with D perhaps matching TRBD1 (6 bases). Germline CDR1 ENHRY, CDR2 SYGVKD. CDR3 length: 14 amino acids.

The chain is built from TRBV19 and TRBJ2-3; 10 bases fit TRBD2. Germline lookup yields CDR1 LNHDA and CDR2 SQIVND (reference sequence). The CDR3 length is 17 residues. V gave up 1 base and J gave up 2 bases; unmatched junction bases: 6. CDR3 coding DNA: TGTGCCAGTAGTATAGTTTTAGCGGGAGGCCCCACAGATACGCAGTATTTT. Its translation: CASSIVLAGGPTDTQYF.

The CDR3 DNA reads TGTGCCAGCAGTGGTAACCCCACAGATACGCAGTATTTT. Translation: CASSGNPTDTQYF. The chain employs TRBV2 and TRBJ2-3, with D unclear. From germline, CDR1 is SNHLY and CDR2 FYNNEI. Trimming took off 4 bases at V and 2 bases at J, with 7 bases between the two ends. The CDR3 covers 13 residues.

The chain recombines TRBV11-3 with TRBJ2-1; maybe TRBD2 (6 bases). Looked up from germline, CDR1 is SGHNT and CDR2 is YENEEA. The CDR3 length is 14 residues. With 4 bases removed from V and 1 base from J, the gap between germline ends came to 8 bases. The CDR3 here is CASSSGVSYNEQFF. The CDR3 DNA is TGTGCCAGCAGCTCGGGAGTTTCCTACAATGAGCAGTTCTTC.

This clone turned up a few times. The rearrangement links TRBV5-6 to TRBJ1-1, with D maybe TRBD1 (6 bases). V was cut by 3 bases and J by 4 bases, with 16 bases left in between. The CDR3 loop spans 15 amino acids. CDR1 is SGHDT and CDR2 is YYEEEE in the germline V gene. The CDR3, as DNA: TGTGCCAGCAGCTGGGGACACCACGTGGGCACTGAAGCTTTCTTT. Residues: CASSWGHHVGTEAFF.

V gene TRBV7-2 combines with J gene TRBJ2-1, with 11 bases matching TRBD2. Germline lookup yields CDR1 SGHTA and CDR2 FQGNSA. After removal of 1 base from V and 6 bases from J, the junction contained 2 bases not matched to a gene. The CDR3 is made up of 15 amino acids. The CDR3 reads CASSLETSGVNEQFF. In DNA form, the CDR3 reads TGTGCCAGCAGCTTAGAGACTAGCGGGGTCAATGAGCAGTTCTTC.

The table lists this clone with a few counts. The V and J genes are TRBV25-1 and TRBJ1-1; 10 nucleotides match TRBD1. CDR3 size: 17 residues. Per the germline V gene, CDR1 is MGHDK and CDR2 is SYGVNS. V trimming: 6 bases; J trimming: 0 bases; junction bases outside the gene matches: 10. CDR3 nucleotide sequence: TGTGCCAGCAGCGCGGACAGGGGGGGTCTCCTGAACACTGAAGCTTTCTTT. It encodes CASSADRGGLLNTEAFF.

V usage is TRBV5-1 and J usage is TRBJ2-1; 11 bases align to TRBD2. Germline V CDR1 and CDR2: SGHRS, YFSETQ. The CDR3 runs to 16 residues. Trimming removed 0 bases from V and 4 bases from J; junction bases left unmatched: 3. This chain's CDR3 is CASSLGGTSGYNEQFF. CDR3 DNA: TGCGCCAGCAGCTTGGGTGGGACTAGCGGTTACAATGAGCAGTTCTTC.

The rearrangement uses TRBV30 and TRBJ1-6; TRBD1 is a possible D gene (5 bases). The germline V and J ends were trimmed by 4 bases and 4 bases, with 11 bases remaining between them. CDR1 and CDR2 (germline): GTSNPN, SVGIG (reference sequence). The CDR3 covers 14 residues. The DNA of the CDR3 is TGTGCCTGGATGCTAGGGACTTATAATTCACCCCTCCACTTT. It codes for CAWMLGTYNSPLHF.

This sequence joins TRBV5-1 and TRBJ2-3, with 7 bases that match TRBD1. After removal of 3 bases from V and 3 bases from J, the junction contained 7 bases not matched to a gene. Germline lookup yields CDR1 SGHRS and CDR2 YFSETQ. The CDR3 has 15 residues. CDR3 coding DNA: TGCGCCAGCAGCTGGAGACAGGGCGGAACAGATACGCAGTATTTT. Its translation: CASSWRQGGTDTQYF.

The V gene is TRBV7-2, the J gene TRBJ1-1; 7 bases fit TRBD1. The V gene end was trimmed by 5 bases and the J gene end by 14 bases; junction bases not matched to a gene: 14. Germline CDR1 reads SGHTA; CDR2 reads FQGNSA. The CDR3 sequence is 13 residues long. The CDR3 sequence: CASSQNLDRVKFF. The CDR3 coding sequence is TGTGCCAGCAGCCAAAACCTTGACAGGGTAAAGTTCTTT.

The chain is built from TRBV4-2 and TRBJ1-4; possible D gene TRBD1, 5 bases. Germline V lookup: CDR1 LGHNA, CDR2 YNFKEQ. CDR3 size: 16 residues. V lost 2 bases, J lost 7 bases, and 17 bases lay in between. CDR3 bases: TGTGCCAGCAGCCAAACTACAGGTCCCTTGGGTGAAAAACTGTTTTTT. Its translation is CASSQTTGPLGEKLFF.

As DNA, the CDR3 is TGTGCCAGCAGTGAATTTAAAGGGGGGGCAGAGACCCAGTACTTC. Its translation is CASSEFKGGAETQYF. V is TRBV2 and J is TRBJ2-5; weak D call: TRBD2 (7 bases). V lost 2 bases to trimming and J lost 4 bases, with 14 bases between them. The CDR3 runs to 15 residues. From germline, CDR1 is SNHLY and CDR2 FYNNEI.

The chain uses TRBV9 and TRBJ1-2; D might be TRBD1 (5 bases). Trimming left V 4 bases short and J 8 bases short, with 24 bases between. The CDR3 extends over 16 amino acids. Looked up from germline, CDR1 is SGDLS and CDR2 is YYNGEE. The CDR3 region has the DNA TGTGCCAGCAGCCCACTCCGGACGGCCGTTGGGGGAGGCTACACCTTC. Translating it yields CASSPLRTAVGGGYTF.

The chain links TRBV5-1 to TRBJ2-7; D is unclear. V was clipped by 5 bases and J by 1 base, with 13 bases between them. Looked up from germline, CDR1 is SGHRS and CDR2 is YFSETQ. CDR3 length: 14 amino acids. The CDR3 sequence: CASSSDAHSYEQYF. In DNA, the CDR3 is TGCGCCAGCAGTTCAGACGCCCATTCCTACGAGCAGTACTTC.

This clone was picked up one time. The J gene is TRBJ2-2, the V gene TRBV6-5, with a possible D match to TRBD1 (6 bases). This CDR3 comprises 13 residues. The V gene's germline CDR1 is MNHEY and CDR2 SVGAGI. Here the CDR3 reads CASYRVNTGELFF. Written as DNA, the CDR3 is TGTGCATCCTACAGGGTGAACACCGGGGAGCTGTTTTTT.

The chain has TRBV5-4 and TRBJ1-2; D perhaps matches TRBD1 (6 bases). Germline CDR1 and CDR2: SGHNT and YYREEE (reference sequence). This CDR3 has 14 amino acids. The V and J ends lost 3 bases and 3 bases respectively, with 12 bases between them. CDR3 DNA sequence: TGTGCCAGCAGCTCGGACAGATCCCACTATGGCTACACCTTC. Translation gives CASSSDRSHYGYTF.

This sequence joins TRBV12-5 and TRBJ2-2, with D hard to call. CDR3 length equals 15 residues. V was trimmed by 1 base and J by 4 bases, leaving 10 bases between them. Per the germline V gene, CDR1 is LGHNT and CDR2 is FRNRAP. The CDR3 sequence is CASGLALSSTGELFF. CDR3 bases: TGTGCTAGTGGTTTGGCTCTCAGCAGCACCGGGGAGCTGTTTTTT.

This clone occurred a few times. This sample includes further DNA sequences coding for the same CDR3. The rearrangement joins TRBV19 to TRBJ2-7; a possible D gene is TRBD1 (5 bases). The CDR3 is made up of 13 amino acids. The ends were cut back, 3 bases at V and 2 bases at J, with 8 bases in the middle. The germline V gene encodes CDR1 LNHDA and CDR2 SQIVND (reference sequence). CDR3 DNA: TGTGCCAGTAGTATTGGACATACCTACGAGCAGTACTTC. Protein: CASSIGHTYEQYF.

The rearrangement uses TRBV4-2 and TRBJ1-3; no clear D gene. Deletions cut 4 bases from V and 4 bases from J, with 8 bases between. Germline lookup yields CDR1 LGHNA and CDR2 YNFKEQ. This CDR3 region has 13 residues. In DNA form, the CDR3 reads TGTGCCAGCAGCCGGGGTCAGGGAAACACCATATATTTT. Its translation: CASSRGQGNTIYF.

V and J are TRBV18 and TRBJ1-3; maybe TRBD1 (6 bases). CDR1 KGHSH and CDR2 LQKENI come from the germline V gene. This CDR3 contains 13 residues. V lost 2 bases and J lost 4, with 6 bases in between. The CDR3 DNA reads TGTGCCAGCTCACCAGGGACAGGAAACACCATATATTTT. Protein product: CASSPGTGNTIYF.

J is TRBJ2-2 and V is TRBV9; unclear D gene. This CDR3 contains 15 residues. Germline-derived CDR1 and CDR2 are SGDLS and YYNGEE. The V and J ends lost 3 bases and 0 bases respectively, with 9 bases between them. CDR3 amino acids: CASSGLDPNTGELFF. The CDR3 DNA follows: TGTGCCAGCAGCGGCCTGGACCCGAACACCGGGGAGCTGTTTTTT.

This chain uses TRBV27 with TRBJ2-2, with D possibly called TRBD1 or TRBD2 (5 bases each). The CDR3 extends over 16 amino acids. CDR1 MNHEY and CDR2 SMNVEV come from the germline V gene (reference sequence). Deletions cut 6 bases from V and 3 bases from J, with 17 bases between. This CDR3 is CASRAGTLKYTGELFF. In DNA form, the CDR3 reads TGTGCCAGCAGGGCCGGGACCCTCAAATACACCGGGGAGCTGTTTTTT.

This clone has just one count. The chain combines TRBV6-1 with TRBJ1-5, with D possibly TRBD1 on 5 matching bases. The CDR3 sequence is 16 residues long. Germline V lookup: CDR1 MNHNS, CDR2 SASEGT. Trimming cost V 3 bases and J 7 bases, with 19 bases left between them. CDR3 region: CASSDTGHSSNQPQHF. The CDR3 nucleotides read TGTGCCAGCAGTGATACAGGACATTCATCGAACCAGCCCCAGCATTTT.

The chain joins TRBV7-3 to TRBJ2-5; 9 bases agree with TRBD1. Germline trimming cut 3 bases from V and 3 bases from J; bases unmatched to any gene: 5. Germline V gene lookup returns CDR1 SGHTA and CDR2 FQGTGA. The length of the CDR3 is 15 residues. The CDR3 DNA is TGTGCCAGCAGCTTGTCGGGGACAGGGAAAGAGACCCAGTACTTC. The encoded protein is CASSLSGTGKETQYF. The full variable domain, in which reference TRBV7-3 and TRBJ2-5 provide the parts outside the CDR3, is GAGVSQTPSNKVTEKGKYVELRCDPISGHTALYWYRQSLGQGPEFLIYFQGTGAADDSGLPNDRFFAVRPEGSVSTLKIQRTERGDSAVYLCASSLSGTGKETQYFGPGTRLLVL.

The chain uses TRBV19 and TRBJ1-4; D unclear. V gave up 7 bases and J gave up 8 bases, with 14 bases separating them. This CDR3 has 13 amino acids. The germline CDR1 and CDR2 sequences are LNHDA and SQIVND (reference sequence). The chain's CDR3 is CASTFRLGEKLFF. CDR3 bases: TGTGCCAGTACTTTTCGGTTGGGAGAAAAACTGTTTTTT.

This chain links TRBV2 with TRBJ1-1; D uncertain. The CDR3 runs to 13 residues. Germline loops: CDR1 SNHLY, CDR2 FYNNEI. Trimming took 4 bases from V and 10 from J, leaving 16 bases between them. The CDR3 bases are TGTGCCAGCAGTGTCTCCGGATTTGAGGGAGCTTTCTTT. Its protein is CASSVSGFEGAFF.